This entry concerns a single T cell receptor (beta chain). Its matching antigen is unknown. This record belongs to a study of cytomegalovirus exposure and HLA in healthy donors. Study overall: Earlier, 95 million to 120 million unique TCR beta sequences were recovered from 170 million or so T cells by an analysis.

Study observations and caveats: Later analysis found that TCR beta chains associated with HLA were more clonally expanded than other, equally common chains. Some segments of the V type, notably TRBV6-2 and TRBV6-3, were excluded as indistinguishable. Differences between HLA loci emerged in a later analysis of TCR association rates, with DRB1 most and HLA-C fewest.

CDR3 length: 13 residues. CDR1 and CDR2 (germline): SQVTM, ANQGSEA. V lost 7 bases to trimming and J lost 1 base; unmatched junction nucleotides: 4. In the PCR, 60 Vbeta and 13 Jbeta primers were used. Profiling relied on immunoSEQ multiplex PCR, and the TCRdb table lists in-frame clones only, not all of them. The sample holds around 180,000 clones; approximately 71% are singletons and the top ten take approximately 1.5%. The chain employs TRBV29-1 and TRBJ2-3; 8 bases agree with TRBD1. Sequencing was done on a sample of PBMCs. This TCR derives from a girl aged 5-17 years in good health and CMV-seronegative. This CDR3 is CSAKGQGTDTQYF. The CDR3 DNA is TGCAGCGCTAAGGGACAGGGCACAGATACGCAGTATTTT.